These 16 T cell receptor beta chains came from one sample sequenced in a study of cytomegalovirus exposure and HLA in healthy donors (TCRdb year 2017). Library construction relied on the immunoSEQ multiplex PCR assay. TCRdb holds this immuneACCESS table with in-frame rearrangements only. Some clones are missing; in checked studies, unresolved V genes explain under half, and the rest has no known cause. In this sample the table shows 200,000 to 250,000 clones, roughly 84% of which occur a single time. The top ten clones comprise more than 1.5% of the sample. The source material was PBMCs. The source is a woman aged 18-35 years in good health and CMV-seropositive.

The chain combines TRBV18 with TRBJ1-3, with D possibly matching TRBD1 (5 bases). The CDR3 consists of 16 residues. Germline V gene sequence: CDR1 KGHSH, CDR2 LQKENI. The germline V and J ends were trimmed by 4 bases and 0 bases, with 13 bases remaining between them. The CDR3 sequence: CASSLRVLYSGNTIYF. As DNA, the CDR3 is TGTGCCAGCTCACTCAGGGTACTTTACTCTGGAAACACCATATATTTT.

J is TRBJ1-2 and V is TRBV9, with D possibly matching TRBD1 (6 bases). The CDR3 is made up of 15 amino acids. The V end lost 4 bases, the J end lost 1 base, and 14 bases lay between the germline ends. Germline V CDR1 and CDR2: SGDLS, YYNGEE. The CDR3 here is CASSPGAGDNYGYTF. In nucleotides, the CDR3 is TGTGCCAGCAGCCCCGGGGCAGGGGATAACTATGGCTACACCTTC.

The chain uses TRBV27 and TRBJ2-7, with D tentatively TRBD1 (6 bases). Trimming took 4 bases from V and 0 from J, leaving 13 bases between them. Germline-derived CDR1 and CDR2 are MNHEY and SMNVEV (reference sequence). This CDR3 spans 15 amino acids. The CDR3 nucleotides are TGTGCCAGCAGTTCCCACAGGGTAAACTCCTACGAGCAGTACTTC. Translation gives CASSSHRVNSYEQYF.

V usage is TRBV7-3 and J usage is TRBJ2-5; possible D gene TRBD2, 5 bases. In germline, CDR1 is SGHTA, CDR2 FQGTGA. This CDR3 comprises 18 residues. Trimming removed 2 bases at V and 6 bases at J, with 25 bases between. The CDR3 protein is CASSLFKRGKGSMKTQYF. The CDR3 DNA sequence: TGTGCCAGCAGCTTATTTAAGAGAGGGAAGGGAAGCATGAAGACCCAGTACTTC. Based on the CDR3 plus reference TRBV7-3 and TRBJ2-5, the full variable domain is GAGVSQTPSNKVTEKGKYVELRCDPISGHTALYWYRQSLGQGPEFLIYFQGTGAADDSGLPNDRFFAVRPEGSVSTLKIQRTERGDSAVYLCASSLFKRGKGSMKTQYFGPGTRLLVL.

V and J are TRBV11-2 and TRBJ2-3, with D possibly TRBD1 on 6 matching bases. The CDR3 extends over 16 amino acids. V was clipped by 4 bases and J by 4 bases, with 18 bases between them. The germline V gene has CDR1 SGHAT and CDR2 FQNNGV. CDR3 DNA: TGTGCCAGCAGCTCAGGACAGTTTCCCCCTTCAGATACGCAGTATTTT. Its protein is CASSSGQFPPSDTQYF.

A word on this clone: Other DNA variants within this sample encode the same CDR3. CDR3 sequence (DNA): TGTGCCAGCAGTTTACCAGGGTCGAACACTGAAGCTTTCTTT. Protein: CASSLPGSNTEAFF. The V call is TRBV27, the J call TRBJ1-1, with D perhaps matching TRBD1 (5 bases). V shed 2 bases and J shed 1 base, with 8 bases lying between them. The CDR3 has 14 amino acids. Germline-derived CDR1 and CDR2 are MNHEY and SMNVEV (reference sequence).

The chain's CDR3 is CASIGGGVSQHF. The CDR3 DNA follows: TGTGCCAGTATAGGGGGCGGGGTGAGCCAGCATTTT. The chain has TRBV19 and TRBJ1-5, with 7 bases matching TRBD1. The germline CDR1 and CDR2 sequences are LNHDA and SQIVND (reference sequence). Germline trimming cut 7 bases from V and 12 bases from J; bases unmatched to any gene: 9. The CDR3 has 12 residues.

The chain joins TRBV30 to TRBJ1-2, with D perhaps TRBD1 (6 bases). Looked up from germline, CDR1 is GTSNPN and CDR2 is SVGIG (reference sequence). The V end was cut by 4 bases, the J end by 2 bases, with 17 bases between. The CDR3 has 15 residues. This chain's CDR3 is CAWTVSPTGNYGYTF. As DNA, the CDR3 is TGTGCCTGGACCGTTTCCCCCACAGGGAACTATGGCTACACCTTC. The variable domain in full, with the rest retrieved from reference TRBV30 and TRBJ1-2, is SQTIHQWPATLVQPVGSPLSLECTVEGTSNPNLYWYRQAAGRGLQLLFYSVGIGQISSEVPQNLSASRPQDRQFILSSKKLLLSDSGFYLCAWTVSPTGNYGYTFGSGTRLTVV.

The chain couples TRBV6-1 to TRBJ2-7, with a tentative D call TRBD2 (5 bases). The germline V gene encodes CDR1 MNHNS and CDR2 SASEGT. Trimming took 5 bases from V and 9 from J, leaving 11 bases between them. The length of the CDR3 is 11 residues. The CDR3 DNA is TGTGCCAGCAGTTATGACTATTTGCAGTACTTC. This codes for CASSYDYLQYF.

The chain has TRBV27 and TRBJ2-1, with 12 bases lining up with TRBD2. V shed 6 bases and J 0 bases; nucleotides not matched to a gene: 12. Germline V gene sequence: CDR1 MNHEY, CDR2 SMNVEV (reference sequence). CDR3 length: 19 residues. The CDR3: CASSPGGLAGASSYNEQFF. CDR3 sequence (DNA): TGTGCCAGCAGCCCTGGGGGACTAGCGGGTGCGAGCTCCTACAATGAGCAGTTCTTC.

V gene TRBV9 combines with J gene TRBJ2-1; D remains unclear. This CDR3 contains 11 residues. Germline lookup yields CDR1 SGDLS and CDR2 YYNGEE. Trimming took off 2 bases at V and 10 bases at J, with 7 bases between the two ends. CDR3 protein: CASSVGQEQFF. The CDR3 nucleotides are TGTGCCAGCAGCGTTGGCCAGGAGCAGTTCTTC.

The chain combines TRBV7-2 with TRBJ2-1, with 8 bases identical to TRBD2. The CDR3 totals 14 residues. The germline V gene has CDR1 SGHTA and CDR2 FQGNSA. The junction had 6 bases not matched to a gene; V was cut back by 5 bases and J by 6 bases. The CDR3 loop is CASSPGLVSNEQFF. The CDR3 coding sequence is TGTGCCAGCAGCCCGGGACTAGTTTCCAATGAGCAGTTCTTC.

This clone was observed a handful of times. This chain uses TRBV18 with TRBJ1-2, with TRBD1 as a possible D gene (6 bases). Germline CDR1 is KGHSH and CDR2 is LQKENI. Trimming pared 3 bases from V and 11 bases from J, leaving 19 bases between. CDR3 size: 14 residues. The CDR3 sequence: CASSPDSGTSQYTF. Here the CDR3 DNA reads TGTGCCAGCTCACCCGACTCCGGGACATCGCAATACACCTTC.

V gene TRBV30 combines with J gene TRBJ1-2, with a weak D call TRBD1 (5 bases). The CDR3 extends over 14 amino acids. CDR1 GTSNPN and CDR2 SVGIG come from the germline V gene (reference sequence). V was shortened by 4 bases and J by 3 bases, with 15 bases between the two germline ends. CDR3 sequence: CAWMSRGVDYGYTF. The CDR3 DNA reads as TGTGCCTGGATGAGTCGGGGGGTCGACTATGGCTACACCTTC.

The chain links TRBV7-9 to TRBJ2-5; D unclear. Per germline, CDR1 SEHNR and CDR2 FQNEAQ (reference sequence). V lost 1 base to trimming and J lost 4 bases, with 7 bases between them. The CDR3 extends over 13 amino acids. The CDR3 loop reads CASSLGRVETQYF. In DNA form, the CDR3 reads TGTGCCAGCAGCTTAGGTCGTGTAGAGACCCAGTACTTC. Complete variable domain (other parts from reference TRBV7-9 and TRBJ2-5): DTGVSQNPRHKITKRGQNVTFRCDPISEHNRLYWYRQTLGQGPEFLTYFQNEAQLEKSRLLSDRFSAERPKGSFSTLEIQRTEQGDSAMYLCASSLGRVETQYFGPGTRLLVL.

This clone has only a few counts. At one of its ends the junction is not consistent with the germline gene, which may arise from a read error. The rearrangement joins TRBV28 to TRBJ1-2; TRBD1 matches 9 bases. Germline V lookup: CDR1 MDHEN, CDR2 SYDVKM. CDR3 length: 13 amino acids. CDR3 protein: CASRLQGASGYTF. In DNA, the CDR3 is TGTGCCAGCCGTTTACAGGGGGCTTCTGGCTACACCTTC.